This paragraph reports one T cell receptor (beta chain). The antigen is not known. This sample stems from a study of T cell responses to AZD1222 COVID-19 vaccine. The repertoire was sequenced with immunoSEQ multiplex PCR; TCRdb's copy has only in-frame clones and lacks some. This sample has tens of thousands of clones, with approximately 86% found just once. General study findings and limits: As reported, nearly half of all spike-specific TCRs target variant regions that are unmutated.

J was trimmed by 5 bases and V by 6 bases; bases with no gene match: 8. Germline V gene lookup returns CDR1 LNHDA and CDR2 SQIVND (reference sequence). The CDR3 has 15 amino acids. The sample was peripheral blood, taken 28 days after the second AZD1222 dose. The V call is TRBV19, the J call TRBJ2-5; 11 bases match TRBD1. This clonotype was obtained from an adult who received the AZD1222 COVID-19 vaccine. This CDR3 is CASRNGQGAWETQYF. The CDR3 DNA sequence: TGTGCCAGTAGAAACGGACAGGGGGCTTGGGAGACCCAGTACTTC.